This entry is about one TCR beta chain. What this receptor recognizes is not known. No quality values exist for individual bases; no much larger clone is one base distant. Between the V and J ends, shortened by 7 bases and 5 bases respectively, the junction contains 15 bases. Including cysteine and phenylalanine, the CDR3 has 14 amino acids. The CDR3 DNA has 42 bases and is translated from base 1. This sample is part of a study of T-cell reconstitution after alpha-beta-depleted transplantation in children listed by TCRdb under 2016. Notes on the research overall: The study quantitatively tracked T-cell immune reconstitution after TCRalphabeta/CD19-depleted allogeneic hematopoietic cell transplantation in children using TCR repertoire profiling.

Library prep was done by PCR. Sequenced on an Illumina HiSeq 2500. To normalize quantification of the TCRbeta repertoire, the TCR libraries were built with molecular barcoding that relied on unique molecular identifiers. TCRdb reworked the public reads: Q25 trimming with fastp, MiXCR clone assembly, productive beta chains retained. Identical CDR3 protein sequences are pooled into one entry, listed with their most common genes and DNA. The table for this sample lists about 540,000 distinct CDR3 sequences; 18% of them were counted only once. The ten largest make up more than 2.5% of the sample. The specimen comprised PBMCs from the stem cell graft donor, sampled from the stem cell graft. The chain employs TRBV12-3 or TRBV12-4 and TRBJ2-1; the D gene is perhaps TRBD1, from 6 matching bases. This clonotype was obtained from a human donor who donated a stem cell graft to a child with acute lymphoblastic leukemia. The DNA sequence is as follows: TGTGCCAGCACCACAGGGCTGGCGCACAATGAGCAGTTCTTC. The encoded protein is CASTTGLAHNEQFF.